Shown below are 13 T cell receptor beta chains from a single sample sequenced in a study of beta chain features in type 1 diabetes. Expressed TCRB transcripts were sequenced, since all the RNA that had been isolated was reverse transcribed. Measured with immunoSEQ multiplex PCR; TCRdb has only the in-frame clones, and not every one. The sample lists 250,000 to 350,000 clones, 14% occurring once. Antigens for these TCRs are unknown. Broader study findings: Shorter TCRB CDR3s, moderately but significantly so, marked every one of the four CD4+ subsets in Type 1 diabetes patients.

Sequencing input: naive CD4+ T cells from blood. These receptors were collected from a man younger than 45 with type 1 diabetes.

The sample holds a few counts of this clone. The chain employs TRBV7-3 and TRBJ2-3, with TRBD2 matching 7 bases. Trimming at V came to 5 bases and at J to 0 bases, leaving 8 bases not matched to a gene. Germline V gene data show CDR1 as SGHTA and CDR2 as FQGTGA. This CDR3 is built from 16 residues. The CDR3 coding sequence is TGTGCCAGCAGCCCACTTCTAGCGGCTAGCACAGATACGCAGTATTTT. Protein product: CASSPLLAASTDTQYF.

This chain connects TRBV18 to TRBJ1-1; D not certain. Germline CDR1 is KGHSH and CDR2 is LQKENI. V shed 6 bases and J shed 1 base, with 15 bases lying between them. CDR3 length: 15 residues. The CDR3 reads CASSPRRDWNTEAFF. CDR3 DNA: TGTGCCAGCTCCCCTCGACGGGATTGGAACACTGAAGCTTTCTTT.

This clone was counted between two and nine times. The chain has TRBV15 and TRBJ1-5, with D possibly being TRBD1 (5 bases). The germline V and J ends were trimmed by 0 bases and 14 bases, with 14 bases remaining between them. Germline loops: CDR1 LNHNV, CDR2 YYDKDF (reference sequence). This CDR3 spans 13 amino acids. CDR3 coding DNA: TGTGCCACCAGCAGAGATCTTTTGGAGGGGAAGCATTTT. As protein: CATSRDLLEGKHF.

The genes are TRBV7-3 and TRBJ2-3, with 9 nucleotides matching TRBD2. The junction had 19 bases not matched to a gene; V was cut back by 4 bases and J by 2 bases. This CDR3 comprises 20 residues. From germline, CDR1 is SGHTA and CDR2 FQGTGA. CDR3 DNA sequence: TGTGCCAGCAGCTCCGACCCTGAAGCTATAGCGGGAGCGGACACAGATACGCAGTATTTT. Translating gives CASSSDPEAIAGADTDTQYF.

This clone was recorded a few times. The chain links TRBV4-2 to TRBJ2-4; 10 nucleotides align to TRBD2. CDR1 and CDR2 (germline): LGHNA, YNFKEQ. CDR3 length equals 15 residues. Losses at the gene ends were 1 base for V and 5 bases for J; bases not matched to a gene: 2. Here the CDR3 reads CASSQVTSGQNIQYF. The CDR3 DNA sequence: TGTGCCAGCAGCCAAGTGACTAGCGGGCAAAACATTCAGTACTTC.

The chain has TRBV7-3 and TRBJ2-1; TRBD2 matches 7 bases. From germline, CDR1 is SGHTA and CDR2 FQGTGA. This CDR3 is 15 amino acids long. V shed 5 bases and J 3 bases; nucleotides not matched to a gene: 7. The CDR3 bases are TGTGCCAGCAGCAGGGAGGGCAGTAACTACAATGAGCAGTTCTTC. Its translation: CASSREGSNYNEQFF. Variable domain in full (rest from reference TRBV7-3 and TRBJ2-1): GAGVSQTPSNKVTEKGKYVELRCDPISGHTALYWYRQSLGQGPEFLIYFQGTGAADDSGLPNDRFFAVRPEGSVSTLKIQRTERGDSAVYLCASSREGSNYNEQFFGPGTRLTVL.

This clone was detected a few times. The rearrangement joins TRBV11-2 to TRBJ1-2, with 10 bases fitting TRBD1. The CDR3 is 16 amino acids. The V segment lost 4 bases and the J segment 4 bases; nucleotides outside the gene matches: 9. Germline values: CDR1 SGHAT, CDR2 FQNNGV. Written as DNA, the CDR3 is TGTGCCAGCAGCTGGGGACAGGGGACAAAGGGCTATGGCTACACCTTC. Translating it yields CASSWGQGTKGYGYTF.

The chain has TRBV11-2 and TRBJ2-3; D possibly corresponds to TRBD2 (5 bases). Germline V gene sequence: CDR1 SGHAT, CDR2 FQNNGV. The CDR3 sequence is 12 residues long. The germline V and J ends were trimmed by 5 bases and 8 bases, with 11 bases remaining between them. CDR3: CASSLDAGTQYF. The CDR3 DNA reads as TGTGCCAGCAGCCTGGATGCGGGTACGCAGTATTTT.

The chain has TRBV13 and TRBJ1-1, with TRBD1 as a possible D gene (6 bases). This CDR3 comprises 17 residues. CDR1 is PRHDT, CDR2 FYEKMQ, per germline (reference sequence). V lost 7 bases and J lost 0, with 21 bases in between. CDR3 protein: CASTYPNQGIMNTEAFF. Here the CDR3 DNA reads TGTGCCAGCACCTACCCAAACCAGGGGATAATGAACACTGAAGCTTTCTTT. Full variable domain (rest looked up from reference TRBV13 and TRBJ1-1): AAGVIQSPRHLIKEKRETATLKCYPIPRHDTVYWYQQGPGQDPQFLISFYEKMQSDKGSIPDRFSAQQFSDYHSELNMSSLELGDSALYFCASTYPNQGIMNTEAFFGQGTRLTVV.

This clone was seen more than once but under ten times. This chain links TRBV18 with TRBJ2-3, with 10 bases identical to TRBD2. The length of the CDR3 is 15 residues. Germline V lookup: CDR1 KGHSH, CDR2 LQKENI. Unmatched junction bases numbered 4, after V lost 3 bases and J lost 4 bases. The CDR3 DNA reads TGTGCCAGCTCACCTACTAGCGGGAACCCAGATACGCAGTATTTT. This translates into CASSPTSGNPDTQYF.

The chain uses TRBV23-1 and TRBJ2-1, with TRBD1 matching 8 bases. TRBV23-1 is an open reading frame, and its role is uncertain. The CDR3 runs to 16 residues. V trimming: 3 bases; J trimming: 1 base; junction bases outside the gene matches: 5. The CDR3 spells CASSQEDRGSYNEQFF. CDR3 DNA: TGCGCCAGCAGTCAGGAAGACAGGGGTTCCTACAATGAGCAGTTCTTC.

This clone was observed a few times. This chain connects TRBV18 to TRBJ2-7, with TRBD1 matching over 7 bases. The length of the CDR3 is 14 residues. J gave up 5 bases and V 0 bases, and 4 bases lay outside the gene matches. Looked up from germline, CDR1 is KGHSH and CDR2 is LQKENI. The CDR3 DNA is TGTGCCAGCTCACCACCGTGGCAGGGGGACGAGCAGTACTTC. Its translation: CASSPPWQGDEQYF.

The chain couples TRBV7-2 to TRBJ1-5, with TRBD1 matching 7 bases. Per germline, CDR1 SGHTA and CDR2 FQGNSA. CDR3 length: 13 amino acids. V lost 5 bases to trimming and J lost 7 bases; unmatched junction nucleotides: 5. CDR3 sequence: CASSDRDRQPQHF. CDR3 DNA: TGTGCCAGCAGCGACAGGGACAGACAGCCCCAGCATTTT. Supplemented by reference TRBV7-2 and TRBJ1-5, the full variable domain reads GAGVSQSPSNKVTEKGKDVELRCDPISGHTALYWYRQSLGQGLEFLIYFQGNSAPDKSGLPSDRFSAERTGGSVSTLTIQRTQQEDSAVYLCASSDRDRQPQHFGDGTRLSIL.